Each of the 26 T cell receptor beta chains below was sequenced from the same sample in a study of Graves' ophthalmopathy and Graves' hyperthyroidism. The authors amplified TCR beta CDR3 regions, and they did so from RNA transcripts for repertoire sequencing. The first-round RT-PCR employed HTBI primers together with the Qiagen OneStep RT-PCR kit. A multiplex PCR was then performed as the second round. Each CDR3 protein is one row after TCRdb ran MiXCR on the multiplex PCR reads. In the table there are roughly 51,000 distinct CDR3 sequences, 50% to 65% of which are singletons. Sequenced sample: peripheral blood. The receptors shown here come from an adult man with Graves' ophthalmopathy.

V and J are TRBV20-1 and TRBJ2-2; D call uncertain. Germline CDR1 reads DFQATT; CDR2 reads SNEGSKA (reference sequence). The CDR3 length is 11 residues. V was cut by 2 bases and J by 6 bases, with 4 bases left in between. DNA of the CDR3: TGCAGTGCTAGAACGTCCGGGGAGCTGTTTTTT. Translated: CSARTSGELFF.

Comments on this clonotype: An end of the junction differs from the germline gene, which may be a read error. V is TRBV7-7 and J is TRBJ2-1, with 14 bases lining up with TRBD2. Germline V gene sequence: CDR1 SSHAT, CDR2 FNYEAQ (reference sequence). The CDR3 is 16 amino acids. The CDR3 DNA is TGTGCTAGCAGCTTAGGGCCGGGACTAGCGGGAGATGAGCGGTTCTTC. Protein sequence: CASSLGPGLAGDERFF.

This clonotype was seen at least ten times. V gene TRBV19 combines with J gene TRBJ1-5; no clear D. CDR1 LNHDA and CDR2 SQIVND come from the germline V gene (reference sequence). Between the trimmed V and J ends, which lost 2 bases and 6 bases, there was a span of 11 bases. The CDR3 has 14 amino acids. CDR3 protein: CASSIRDGFQPQHF. CDR3 in DNA: TGTGCCAGTAGTATAAGGGATGGGTTTCAGCCCCAGCATTTT.

The rearrangement links TRBV10-3 to TRBJ1-4; the D is unclear. V lost 2 bases, J lost 0 bases, and 4 bases lay in between. The CDR3 contains 14 residues. Germline CDR1 is ENHRY and CDR2 is SYGVKD. The CDR3 DNA reads as TGTGCCATCAGTGAGGATACAACTAATGAAAAACTGTTTTTT. Its translation: CAISEDTTNEKLFF.

This clonotype was detected only a few times. The rearrangement uses TRBV25-1 and TRBJ2-6, with D perhaps TRBD1 or TRBD2 (6 bases each). The germline gives CDR1 MGHDK, CDR2 SYGVNS. Trimming removed 4 bases at V and 3 bases at J, with 16 bases between. The CDR3 spans 17 residues. CDR3 bases: TGTGCCAGCAGTGTACTAGTGGGGGGCTATGGGGCCAACGTCCTGACTTTC. This sequence encodes CASSVLVGGYGANVLTF.

This clonotype was detected once. This rearrangement joins TRBV2 to TRBJ2-1; tentative D call: TRBD1 (6 bases). V was pared by 5 bases and J by 0 bases, with 32 bases between. From germline, CDR1 is SNHLY and CDR2 FYNNEI. The CDR3 length is 22 residues. For the CDR3, the DNA is TGTGCCAGCAGTCGGTTCTCCACGGTCAGCTTGGGGGCCAGCAGCTCCTACAATGAGCAGTTCTTC. Its translation is CASSRFSTVSLGASSSYNEQFF.

The J gene is TRBJ2-3, the V gene TRBV10-2; D might be TRBD1 or TRBD2, each matching 5 bases. Germline V gene sequence: CDR1 WSHSY, CDR2 SAAADI. Trimming removed 6 bases from V and 8 bases from J, with 18 bases in between. The CDR3 extends over 14 amino acids. This CDR3 is CASRDTRPTGTQYF. The CDR3 DNA sequence: TGCGCCAGCAGGGACACTAGACCGACGGGTACGCAGTATTTT.

This clonotype is deemed medium-sized. The V call is TRBV20-1, the J call TRBJ2-1; maybe TRBD1 (5 bases). The CDR3 extends over 14 amino acids. Germline V gene data show CDR1 as DFQATT and CDR2 as SNEGSKA (reference sequence). Trimming took 0 bases from V and 7 from J, leaving 13 bases between them. CDR3 coding DNA: TGCAGTGCTAGAGATCGACAGAGGATGAATGAGCAGTTCTTC. It codes for CSARDRQRMNEQFF.

This clonotype appeared many times. The chain carries TRBV7-2 and TRBJ1-1; D is uncertain. The CDR3 consists of 13 residues. Trimming removed 1 base from V and 11 bases from J, with 14 bases in between. In germline, CDR1 is SGHTA, CDR2 FQGNSA. Here the CDR3 reads CASSLEDLGLAFF. CDR3 bases: TGTGCCAGCAGCTTAGAGGATTTGGGTCTTGCTTTCTTT.

The chain uses TRBV7-8 and TRBJ1-1, with a weak D call TRBD1 (5 bases). Germline assignment: CDR1 SGHVS and CDR2 FQNEAQ. The CDR3 covers 13 residues. The V and J ends lost 4 bases and 5 bases respectively, with 11 bases between them. The CDR3 spells CASSYTGGTEAFF. The CDR3 bases are TGTGCCAGCAGCTACACCGGGGGAACTGAAGCTTTCTTT.

This clonotype was observed at least ten times. V gene TRBV12-3 or TRBV12-4 combines with J gene TRBJ2-7; D is uncertain. The CDR3 is made up of 11 amino acids. Trimming took off 4 bases at V and 4 bases at J, with 5 bases between the two ends. CDR3 coding DNA: TGTGCCAGCAGTTCACTGTACGAGCAGTACTTC. As protein: CASSSLYEQYF.

This clonotype has ten or more counts. This chain connects TRBV20-1 to TRBJ2-7; possibly TRBD1 for D (5 bases). Germline V gives CDR1 DFQATT, CDR2 SNEGSKA (reference sequence). V lost 6 bases and J 8 bases, leaving 17 bases between the germline ends. There are 12 residues in the CDR3. The CDR3 here is CSANLGPPKQYF. As DNA, the CDR3 is TGCAGTGCGAACCTGGGGCCGCCTAAGCAGTACTTC.

With regard to this clonotype: One end of the junction varies from germline; a read error may be responsible. The chain carries TRBV6-6 and TRBJ2-1; 8 bases map to TRBD2. Germline V CDR1 and CDR2: MNHNY, SVGAGI (reference sequence). The CDR3 spans 16 residues. The CDR3 coding sequence is TGTGCCAGCAGCCTCATGGGAGCGGGAGTTCGGAATGGGCAGTTCTTC. It specifies CASSLMGAGVRNGQFF.

This clonotype appeared many times. V and J are TRBV6-5 and TRBJ2-7, with D unresolved. Trimming shortened V by 8 bases and J by 4 bases, and 18 bases separated the two germline ends. CDR3 size: 14 residues. Germline lookup yields CDR1 MNHEY and CDR2 SVGAGI. The CDR3 loop reads CASSRAGCGYEQYF. In DNA form, the CDR3 reads TGTGCCAGCTCAAGGGCAGGATGTGGTTACGAGCAGTACTTC.

This sequence joins TRBV5-1 and TRBJ2-1, with 12 bases identical to TRBD2. In germline, CDR1 is SGHRS, CDR2 YFSETQ. The CDR3 is 16 residues long. After removal of 1 base from V and 2 bases from J, the junction contained 1 base not matched to a gene. This CDR3 is CASSLTSGGPYNEQFF. CDR3 sequence (DNA): TGCGCCAGCAGCTTGACTAGCGGGGGGCCCTACAATGAGCAGTTCTTC.

The chain uses TRBV4-3 and TRBJ2-5, with D unclear. CDR3 length: 14 residues. Germline CDR1 LGHNA, CDR2 YSLEER. Trimming stripped 0 bases from V and 5 bases from J, with 10 bases between. The CDR3: CASSQDSRTETQYF. The CDR3 region has the DNA TGCGCCAGCAGCCAAGATTCAAGGACGGAGACCCAGTACTTC.

This clonotype was picked up many times. The chain joins TRBV11-3 to TRBJ1-1; no firm D call. The CDR3 covers 15 residues. CDR1 is SGHNT and CDR2 is YENEEA in the germline V gene. Trimming removed 0 bases at V and 4 bases at J, with 12 bases between. The DNA of the CDR3 is TGTGCCAGCAGCTTAGAATGGCAGAGTTCCACTGAAGCTTTCTTT. As protein: CASSLEWQSSTEAFF.

The J gene is TRBJ2-3, the V gene TRBV20-1; weak D call: TRBD1 (6 bases). V was shortened by 6 bases and J by 11 bases, with 15 bases between the two germline ends. Germline assignment: CDR1 DFQATT and CDR2 SNEGSKA (reference sequence). This CDR3 contains 11 residues. Written as DNA, the CDR3 is TGCAGTGCCACGAAGGGGGATGAGCAGTATTTT. It is translated as CSATKGDEQYF.

The J gene is TRBJ1-2, the V gene TRBV6-5; D is perhaps TRBD1 (5 bases). Germline V gene data show CDR1 as MNHEY and CDR2 as SVGAGI. Trimming shortened V by 6 bases and J by 4 bases, and 12 bases separated the two germline ends. The CDR3 is made up of 13 amino acids. For the CDR3, the DNA is TGTGCCAGCAGCTCTGACAGCAGCTATGGCTACACCTTC. Protein sequence: CASSSDSSYGYTF.

The chain recombines TRBV30 with TRBJ1-1; possible D gene TRBD1, 5 bases. Trimming left V 0 bases short and J 3 bases short, with 14 bases between. The V gene's germline CDR1 is GTSNPN and CDR2 SVGIG (reference sequence). The CDR3 extends over 15 amino acids. The CDR3 region has the DNA TGTGCCTGGAGTGTCGGGACTACCGGGGACACTGAAGCTTTCTTT. Translating it yields CAWSVGTTGDTEAFF.

This clonotype was counted once. This is likely a read error, given that the CDR3 carries no conserved phenylalanine or tryptophan at its end. The limits of the CDR3 on the DNA are not certain, so only TCRdb's listed CDR3 is given. V usage is TRBV7-9 and J usage is TRBJ1-4; whether TRBD1, the table's D call, matches the DNA was not checked. CDR1 is SEHNR and CDR2 is FQNEAQ in the germline V gene (reference sequence). A total of 9 residues make up the CDR3, ends included. CDR3 sequence: CASSPTPGS.

At least ten counts were recorded for this clonotype. J is TRBJ2-3 and V is TRBV7-9, with TRBD2 matching 8 bases. CDR3 length: 14 residues. Germline CDR1 reads SEHNR; CDR2 reads FQNEAQ (reference sequence). Germline trimming cut 4 bases from V and 4 bases from J; bases unmatched to any gene: 4. CDR3 sequence (DNA): TGTGCCAGCAGCTCAAGCGGGAGCGCAGATACGCAGTATTTT. This translates into CASSSSGSADTQYF.

This clonotype was picked up many times. This sequence joins TRBV6-6 and TRBJ2-7; TRBD2 is a possible D gene (6 bases). The V end lost 6 bases, the J end lost 0 bases, and 18 bases lay between the germline ends. The length of the CDR3 is 16 residues. Per the germline V gene, CDR1 is MNHNY and CDR2 is SVGAGI (reference sequence). DNA of the CDR3: TGTGCCAGCAGCCGACGCGGGGCAATATCCTCCTACGAGCAGTACTTC. The encoded protein is CASSRRGAISSYEQYF.

This clonotype was found many times. The V call is TRBV5-1, the J call TRBJ2-3; no definite D call. V gave up 4 bases and J gave up 6 bases, with 12 bases separating them. The CDR3 runs to 13 residues. The germline V gene has CDR1 SGHRS and CDR2 YFSETQ. The CDR3 reads CASSPLPRDTQYF. Here the CDR3 DNA reads TGCGCCAGCAGCCCGCTTCCTAGGGATACGCAGTATTTT.

With regard to this clonotype: Relative to the germline gene, one junction end is altered; a read error may explain this. This chain joins TRBV20-1 and TRBJ2-1; D call uncertain. The CDR3 extends over 11 amino acids. Germline CDR1 and CDR2: DFQATT and SNEGSKA (reference sequence). CDR3 nucleotides: TGCAGTGCCAATTATGTCGATGAACAGTTCTTC. This sequence encodes CSANYVDEQFF.

Details on this clonotype: Germline and junction disagree at one end, which may indicate a read error. This CDR3 reads CASSLSGDGELFF. CDR3 nucleotide sequence: TGTGCCAGCAGTTTATCAGGGGACGGGGAGTTGTTTTTT. The chain uses TRBV12-3 or TRBV12-4 and TRBJ2-2; a possible D gene is TRBD1 (6 bases). The length of the CDR3 is 13 residues.